The 27 T cell receptor beta chains reported below all come from one sample, sequenced in a study of OX40 agonist ivuxolimab in advanced cancers. Repertoires were generated with immunoSEQ multiplex PCR, while TCRdb's copy carries only in-frame clones and drops some. The repertoire holds around 20,000 clones, with over 75% as singletons. The material sequenced was CD4+ or CD8+ T cells sorted from blood, taken in a trial of the OX40 agonist ivuxolimab. The receptor set was obtained from an adult with an advanced solid tumor such as melanoma, head and neck, liver or kidney cancer.

The chain has TRBV11-1 and TRBJ2-3; possible D gene TRBD1, 5 bases. Deletions cut 1 base from V and 3 bases from J, with 11 bases between. Per germline, CDR1 SGHAT and CDR2 FQDESV (reference sequence). The CDR3 is made up of 15 amino acids. The CDR3 nucleotides are TGTGCCAGCAGCTTAGGGTCAGGGATAACAGATACGCAGTATTTT. Protein sequence: CASSLGSGITDTQYF.

V gene TRBV4-3 combines with J gene TRBJ2-1, with 10 bases fitting TRBD2. Germline CDR1 is LGHNA and CDR2 is YSLEER. J gave up 0 bases and V 4 bases, and 9 bases lay outside the gene matches. CDR3 length equals 18 residues. CDR3 bases: TGCGCCAGCAGCCTGGGGCTAGCGGGGGTTAGCTCCTACAATGAGCAGTTCTTC. Its protein product is CASSLGLAGVSSYNEQFF.

The CDR3 DNA reads as TGTGCCAGCAGCTTAGGGGCAGGGACTGACCTTAACTATGGCTACACCTTC. Protein sequence: CASSLGAGTDLNYGYTF. The chain employs TRBV7-6 and TRBJ1-2, with D perhaps matching TRBD1 (5 bases). CDR3 length equals 17 residues. V gave up 1 base and J gave up 1 base, with 16 bases separating them. CDR1 SGHVS and CDR2 FNYEAQ come from the germline V gene.

This clone has a handful of counts. The rearrangement links TRBV6-5 to TRBJ1-3; TRBD1 might be the D (5 bases). The CDR3 is 14 residues long. Trimming left V 2 bases short and J 4 bases short, with 9 bases between. Germline V gene data show CDR1 as MNHEY and CDR2 as SVGAGI. CDR3 residues: CASSYTRGGNTIYF. DNA for the CDR3: TGTGCCAGCAGTTACACAAGGGGAGGAAACACCATATATTTT.

The chain joins TRBV27 to TRBJ2-7; no definite D call. V lost 2 bases to trimming and J lost 4 bases, with 6 bases between them. Germline CDR1 is MNHEY and CDR2 is SMNVEV (reference sequence). The CDR3 length is 12 residues. The CDR3 here is CASSLDGYEQYF. The CDR3 bases are TGTGCCAGCAGTTTAGATGGATACGAGCAGTACTTC.

The count of this clone is one. The V and J genes are TRBV4-3 and TRBJ1-1; TRBD1 matches 9 bases. V shed 0 bases and J 0 bases; nucleotides not matched to a gene: 17. Germline values: CDR1 LGHNA, CDR2 YSLEER. The CDR3 is made up of 21 amino acids. Written as DNA, the CDR3 is TGCGCCAGCAGCCAAGATACCTGGTTTGGGACAGGGAATATCATGAACACTGAAGCTTTCTTT. As protein: CASSQDTWFGTGNIMNTEAFF.

V and J are TRBV11-2 and TRBJ2-1, with TRBD2 identical over 10 bases. The germline gives CDR1 SGHAT, CDR2 FQNNGV. V was clipped by 0 bases and J by 4 bases; unmatched bases: 6. The CDR3 runs 17 residues. This chain's CDR3 is CASSLDRAGGLYNEQFF. CDR3 nucleotides: TGTGCCAGCAGCTTAGATCGAGCGGGGGGGCTATACAATGAGCAGTTCTTC.

V is TRBV9 and J is TRBJ2-1, with D perhaps TRBD1 (6 bases). V lost 7 bases and J lost 0, with 20 bases in between. The CDR3 is made up of 17 amino acids. Germline V CDR1 and CDR2: SGDLS, YYNGEE. CDR3 region: CASAEKGPGDSYNEQFF. The CDR3 nucleotides are TGTGCCAGCGCGGAGAAGGGGCCAGGGGACTCCTACAATGAGCAGTTCTTC.

This clone occurred a few times. This rearrangement joins TRBV6-6 to TRBJ1-6; D gene uncertain. CDR1 is MNHNY and CDR2 is SVGAGI in the germline V gene (reference sequence). V lost 6 bases to trimming and J lost 7 bases, with 10 bases between them. This CDR3 spans 13 amino acids. CDR3 sequence (DNA): TGTGCCAGCAGCCCCTCGTTAAATTCACCCCTCCACTTT. Protein product: CASSPSLNSPLHF.

This clone was seen only a few times. The genes are TRBV5-4 and TRBJ2-1, with D perhaps assigned TRBD1 or TRBD2 (6 bases each). Trimming took off 2 bases at V and 8 bases at J, with 14 bases between the two ends. The germline V gene has CDR1 SGHNT and CDR2 YYREEE (reference sequence). The CDR3 runs 14 residues. CDR3: CASSFEGGLDEQFF. The CDR3 DNA reads TGTGCCAGCAGCTTTGAGGGGGGTCTGGATGAGCAGTTCTTC.

This chain connects TRBV6-5 to TRBJ2-2; D may be TRBD2 (6 bases). V lost 3 bases and J 8 bases, leaving 19 bases between the germline ends. The CDR3 is 16 amino acids. Germline CDR1 and CDR2: MNHEY and SVGAGI. The CDR3 here is CASSYEAGPRGGELFF. The CDR3 region has the DNA TGTGCCAGCAGTTATGAGGCCGGACCGCGGGGTGGGGAGCTGTTTTTT.

The chain combines TRBV7-8 with TRBJ1-2; unclear D gene. The CDR3 runs to 16 residues. V gave up 0 bases and J gave up 4 bases, with 15 bases separating them. Germline CDR1 reads SGHVS; CDR2 reads FQNEAQ. CDR3 region: CASSLAGPEGFYGYTF. The CDR3 nucleotides are TGTGCCAGCAGCTTAGCTGGGCCAGAAGGTTTCTATGGCTACACCTTC.

The V call is TRBV10-3, the J call TRBJ2-1; either TRBD1 or TRBD2 may supply D (5 bases each). CDR3 length: 12 amino acids. The V end lost 8 bases, the J end lost 10 bases, and 15 bases lay between the germline ends. Germline-derived CDR1 and CDR2 are ENHRY and SYGVKD. CDR3 sequence (DNA): TGTGCCATCGGGACCCCCAGGTACGAGCAGTTCTTC. Its protein product is CAIGTPRYEQFF.

The rearrangement links TRBV15 to TRBJ2-5; 8 bases fit TRBD2. Germline values: CDR1 LNHNV, CDR2 YYDKDF (reference sequence). The CDR3 is 16 amino acids. V gave up 0 bases and J gave up 4 bases; unmatched junction bases: 7. CDR3 region: CATSREAGAVRETQYF. Written as DNA, the CDR3 is TGTGCCACCAGCAGAGAAGCGGGGGCGGTCCGAGAGACCCAGTACTTC.

J is TRBJ2-7 and V is TRBV2; 10 bases agree with TRBD1. Germline CDR1 reads SNHLY; CDR2 reads FYNNEI. The CDR3 is made up of 12 amino acids. V shed 7 bases and J 7 bases; nucleotides not matched to a gene: 4. CDR3: CASKTGGREQYF. In DNA form, the CDR3 reads TGTGCCAGCAAGACAGGGGGCAGGGAGCAGTACTTC.

This clone is a singleton in its sample. The V call is TRBV9, the J call TRBJ2-1; no reliable D call. The germline gives CDR1 SGDLS, CDR2 YYNGEE. Trimming cost V 0 bases and J 5 bases, with 9 bases left between them. The CDR3 has 14 residues. CDR3 protein: CASSVDLGDNEQFF. The CDR3 bases are TGTGCCAGCAGCGTAGATTTGGGCGACAATGAGCAGTTCTTC.

The chain employs TRBV5-6 and TRBJ1-5, with TRBD1 matching 9 bases. Trimming at V came to 4 bases and at J to 3 bases, leaving 5 bases not matched to a gene. Germline V gene data show CDR1 as SGHDT and CDR2 as YYEEEE. This CDR3 is 15 amino acids long. The CDR3 protein is CASSARDRVNQPQHF. The CDR3 nucleotides read TGTGCCAGCAGCGCCCGGGACAGGGTCAATCAGCCCCAGCATTTT.

This chain uses TRBV5-4 with TRBJ2-3, with 8 positions matching TRBD1. The V segment lost 5 bases and the J segment 3 bases; nucleotides outside the gene matches: 5. Germline lookup yields CDR1 SGHNT and CDR2 YYREEE (reference sequence). The CDR3 totals 14 residues. The CDR3 loop reads CASSEQGVTDTQYF. In DNA, the CDR3 is TGTGCCAGCAGTGAACAGGGGGTGACAGATACGCAGTATTTT.

The V call is TRBV7-3, the J call TRBJ2-7; D may be TRBD1 or TRBD2 (5 bases each). V was trimmed by 4 bases and J by 4 bases, leaving 17 bases between them. The CDR3 has 15 residues. Per germline, CDR1 SGHTA and CDR2 FQGTGA. Here the CDR3 DNA reads TGTGCCAGCAGCTCCCCGGGTCAGGGAGAGTACGAGCAGTACTTC. Its translation: CASSSPGQGEYEQYF.

The chain employs TRBV10-1 and TRBJ2-3; TRBD2 matches at 7 bases. The V and J ends lost 8 bases and 1 base, in that order; junction bases with no gene match: 12. Germline V gene lookup returns CDR1 WNHNN and CDR2 SYGVQD (reference sequence). The CDR3 is made up of 16 amino acids. CDR3 DNA: TGCGCCAGCGTAGGGTTAGCGGGTGAAGGCACAGATACGCAGTATTTT. It is translated as CASVGLAGEGTDTQYF.

The genes are TRBV13 and TRBJ1-2; TRBD1 is a possible D gene (5 bases). CDR3 length equals 15 residues. Germline CDR1 is PRHDT and CDR2 is FYEKMQ (reference sequence). V lost 0 bases to trimming and J lost 7 bases, with 15 bases between them. In DNA, the CDR3 is TGTGCCAGCAGCTTAGGTTTAGGGACGCAAGGTGGCTACACCTTC. This sequence encodes CASSLGLGTQGGYTF.

The CDR3 reads CASSQGVQNYEQYF. In nucleotides, the CDR3 is TGCGCCAGCAGCCAAGGAGTACAGAACTACGAGCAGTACTTC. V is TRBV4-3 and J is TRBJ2-7; D remains unclear. The CDR3 spans 14 residues. Trimming left V 1 base short and J 3 bases short, with 10 bases between. Germline V gives CDR1 LGHNA, CDR2 YSLEER.

The V call is TRBV7-9, the J call TRBJ2-1; TRBD2 might be the D (5 bases). Germline loops: CDR1 SEHNR, CDR2 FQNEAQ (reference sequence). This CDR3 is built from 13 residues. V lost 4 bases and J lost 14, with 18 bases in between. Here the CDR3 reads CASSYRTGVGEFF. In DNA form, the CDR3 reads TGTGCCAGCAGCTACCGGACTGGAGTTGGGGAGTTCTTC.

This clone has just one count. This rearrangement joins TRBV19 to TRBJ2-7; 9 bases are a match to TRBD1. CDR1 and CDR2 (germline): LNHDA, SQIVND (reference sequence). The trim removed 1 base at V and 4 bases at J, leaving 5 bases unmatched. The CDR3 is 15 amino acids. The DNA for the CDR3 is TGTGCCAGTAGTATAGGGTCCGGACAGGGGTACGAGCAGTACTTC. Its protein is CASSIGSGQGYEQYF.

In DNA, the CDR3 is TGTGCCAGCAGCGCAGGGACAGCCGCTAGCACAGATACGCAGTATTTT. Translating gives CASSAGTAASTDTQYF. The chain carries TRBV2 and TRBJ2-3; 7 nucleotides agree with TRBD1. Germline V gene data show CDR1 as SNHLY and CDR2 as FYNNEI. This CDR3 region has 16 residues. V shed 6 bases and J 0 bases; nucleotides not matched to a gene: 9.

The rearrangement links TRBV4-3 to TRBJ1-2; D perhaps matches TRBD1 (5 bases). The CDR3 covers 20 residues. V was pared by 0 bases and J by 0 bases, with 23 bases between. Per germline, CDR1 LGHNA and CDR2 YSLEER. The CDR3 is CASSQEGSRDPAFANYGYTF. The CDR3 region has the DNA TGCGCCAGCAGCCAAGAAGGTAGTCGGGACCCTGCGTTCGCTAACTATGGCTACACCTTC.

This chain links TRBV7-9 with TRBJ2-5; the D gene is possibly TRBD2 (5 bases). From germline, CDR1 is SEHNR and CDR2 FQNEAQ (reference sequence). The germline V and J ends were trimmed by 5 bases and 2 bases, with 15 bases remaining between them. The CDR3 extends over 15 amino acids. CDR3 coding DNA: TGTGCCAGCAGCCCAATCAACGGGATTCAAGAGACCCAGTACTTC. It yields the protein CASSPINGIQETQYF.